This T cell receptor (beta chain) comes out of a study of siplizumab effects on memory and regulatory T cells. As regards this clone: No antigen is known for it.

Notes on the study in general: In unstimulated cells, naive T cells appeared more diverse than memory T cells and seemed major alloresponse contributors. Reactions containing siplizumab showed mappable alloreactive CD4+ clones averaging approximately 75% Treg-derived, versus around 25% in controls. The drug siplizumab significantly decreased the alloreactive sequences that could be traced to unstimulated CD4+ memory cells.

The protocol was immunoSEQ multiplex PCR, while the TCRdb copy is restricted to in-frame clones and leaves out a portion. The data contain 50,000 to 70,000 clones, 96% of them singletons. The V and J ends lost 5 bases and 5 bases, in that order; junction bases with no gene match: 4. The CDR3 totals 15 residues. Germline lookup yields CDR1 MNHEY and CDR2 SMNVEV (reference sequence). Sequenced input: naive CD8+ T cells sorted from blood. The receptor was derived from a human donor in good health. This chain uses TRBV27 with TRBJ2-2, with 11 bases lining up with TRBD1. The CDR3 DNA reads TGTGCCAGCAGTCGGGACAGGGGGGGAACCGGGGAGCTGTTTTTT. Translated: CASSRDRGGTGELFF.